The next 18 T cell receptor beta chains were all read from a single sample in a study of blood T cell repertoires in COVID-19. Measured with immunoSEQ multiplex PCR; TCRdb has only the in-frame clones, and not every one. Among about 220,000 clones listed, 84% were seen once. The sample consisted of peripheral blood. These receptors were obtained from a woman aged 30 to 39 who had recovered from COVID-19.

This clone was picked up one time. The rearrangement joins TRBV2 to TRBJ1-2; D possibly corresponds to TRBD1 (5 bases). The germline V gene encodes CDR1 SNHLY and CDR2 FYNNEI. V was shortened by 4 bases and J by 4 bases, with 10 bases between the two germline ends. The CDR3 has 13 residues. The CDR3 protein is CASSVPGIYGYTF. The DNA for the CDR3 is TGTGCCAGCAGTGTTCCAGGGATCTATGGCTACACCTTC.

The rearrangement joins TRBV28 to TRBJ1-3, with D unresolved. The CDR3 runs 17 residues. Germline V gives CDR1 MDHEN, CDR2 SYDVKM. Deletions cut 3 bases from V and 0 bases from J, with 15 bases between. CDR3 sequence: CASSFTTPPSSGNTIYF. The CDR3 DNA follows: TGTGCCAGCAGTTTTACTACTCCGCCGAGCTCTGGAAACACCATATATTTT.

The genes are TRBV28 and TRBJ1-1, with TRBD1 matching over 8 bases. V lost 3 bases, J lost 1 base, and 1 base stayed unmatched. CDR1 is MDHEN, CDR2 SYDVKM, per germline. This CDR3 comprises 14 residues. The CDR3 here is CASSLTGANTEAFF. Here the CDR3 DNA reads TGTGCCAGCAGTTTGACAGGGGCGAACACTGAAGCTTTCTTT.

The genes are TRBV6-5 and TRBJ2-7; perhaps TRBD1 as D (6 bases). CDR1 is MNHEY, CDR2 SVGAGI, per germline. This CDR3 is built from 15 residues. The V gene lost 4 bases and the J gene lost 2 bases, with 15 bases spanning the gap. CDR3 loop: CASSFTGTPTYEQYF. For the CDR3, the DNA is TGTGCCAGCAGTTTCACCGGGACACCTACCTACGAGCAGTACTTC.

This chain uses TRBV30 with TRBJ2-1; 7 bases are a match to TRBD2. This CDR3 spans 16 amino acids. Losses at the gene ends were 1 base for V and 1 base for J; bases not matched to a gene: 7. The germline V gene has CDR1 GTSNPN and CDR2 SVGIG (reference sequence). CDR3 protein: CAWSASRTSSYNEQFF. CDR3 nucleotides: TGTGCCTGGAGTGCTTCTCGGACTAGTTCCTACAATGAGCAGTTCTTC. Full variable domain (outside the CDR3, taken from reference TRBV30 and TRBJ2-1): SQTIHQWPATLVQPVGSPLSLECTVEGTSNPNLYWYRQAAGRGLQLLFYSVGIGQISSEVPQNLSASRPQDRQFILSSKKLLLSDSGFYLCAWSASRTSSYNEQFFGPGTRLTVL.

The chain couples TRBV30 to TRBJ1-5; D gene unclear. The V end lost 1 base, the J end lost 2 bases, and 12 bases lay between the germline ends. The CDR3 extends over 15 amino acids. CDR1 and CDR2 (germline): GTSNPN, SVGIG (reference sequence). For the CDR3, the DNA is TGTGCCTGGAGTGGAGGCGGCGGGGGCAATCAGCCCCAGCATTTT. It encodes CAWSGGGGGNQPQHF.

The J gene is TRBJ1-4, the V gene TRBV11-3; TRBD1 might be the D (5 bases). CDR1 is SGHNT, CDR2 YENEEA, per germline. V shed 0 bases and J shed 8 bases, with 13 bases lying between them. The CDR3 length is 15 residues. CDR3 region: CASSLEVGGGEKLFF. In DNA form, the CDR3 reads TGTGCCAGCAGCTTAGAGGTGGGCGGGGGGGAAAAACTGTTTTTT.

The chain has TRBV7-9 and TRBJ2-4, with 8 positions matching TRBD1. The CDR3 loop spans 14 amino acids. The germline V gene encodes CDR1 SEHNR and CDR2 FQNEAQ (reference sequence). J was trimmed by 7 bases and V by 4 bases; bases with no gene match: 6. The CDR3 DNA reads as TGTGCCAGCAGCTCGGACAGGGATAGGAACATTCAGTACTTC. This translates into CASSSDRDRNIQYF.

The genes are TRBV19 and TRBJ1-5, with TRBD1 as a possible D gene (6 bases). This CDR3 comprises 14 residues. V shed 7 bases and J shed 5 bases, with 15 bases lying between them. Per the germline V gene, CDR1 is LNHDA and CDR2 is SQIVND (reference sequence). CDR3 nucleotides: TGTGCCAGTAAAAGGACACAGGGTCATCAGCCCCAGCATTTT. Its translation is CASKRTQGHQPQHF. The full variable domain, completed using reference TRBV19 and TRBJ1-5, is DGGITQSPKYLFRKEGQNVTLSCEQNLNHDAMYWYRQDPGQGLRLIYYSQIVNDFQKGDIAEGYSVSREKKESFPLTVTSAQKNPTAFYLCASKRTQGHQPQHFGDGTRLSIL.

The rearrangement joins TRBV3-1 (or the pseudogene TRBV3-2) to TRBJ2-7; 9 nucleotides align to TRBD2. V was pared by 0 bases and J by 7 bases, with 4 bases of the junction left unmatched. The CDR3 covers 14 residues. Germline CDR1 LGHDT, CDR2 YNNKEL (reference sequence). In nucleotides, the CDR3 is TGTGCCAGCAGCCAAGAATGGCGGGAGGGGGAGCAGTACTTC. Amino acid sequence: CASSQEWREGEQYF.

V and J are TRBV5-1 and TRBJ2-5; 13 bases map to TRBD2. The V segment lost 3 bases and the J segment 3 bases; nucleotides outside the gene matches: 5. This CDR3 has 16 amino acids. Germline-derived CDR1 and CDR2 are SGHRS and YFSETQ. The CDR3 here is CASSYGLAGVEETQYF. The CDR3, as DNA: TGCGCCAGCAGCTACGGACTAGCGGGAGTAGAAGAGACCCAGTACTTC.

CDR3 amino acids: CASSQGTGPGTSRQYF. Written as DNA, the CDR3 is TGTGCCAGCAGCCAGGGGACTGGGCCTGGAACCTCACGGCAGTACTTC. J is TRBJ2-7 and V is TRBV3-1 (or the pseudogene TRBV3-2), with D tentatively TRBD2 (6 bases). This CDR3 contains 16 residues. Trimming shortened V by 3 bases and J by 9 bases, and 24 bases separated the two germline ends. Germline loops: CDR1 LGHDT, CDR2 YNNKEL (reference sequence).

This clone was picked up one time. The J gene is TRBJ2-2, the V gene TRBV5-1, with unresolved D. CDR1 and CDR2 from the germline V gene are SGHRS and YFSETQ. CDR3 length equals 13 residues. Trimming cost V 0 bases and J 7 bases, with 7 bases left between them. CDR3 region: CASSLDSHGELFF. Here the CDR3 DNA reads TGCGCCAGCAGCTTGGACAGCCACGGGGAGCTGTTTTTT.

This chain joins TRBV5-1 and TRBJ2-2, with D unclear. This CDR3 is 17 amino acids long. Between the trimmed V and J ends, which lost 2 bases and 0 bases, there was a span of 14 bases. From germline, CDR1 is SGHRS and CDR2 YFSETQ. In DNA, the CDR3 is TGCGCCAGCAGCTTCTCTCAAGAACTTCCGAACACCGGGGAGCTGTTTTTT. This encodes CASSFSQELPNTGELFF.

This clone was seen a few times. This chain joins TRBV5-5 and TRBJ2-7, with TRBD1 as a possible D gene (5 bases). CDR1 and CDR2 (germline): SGHKS, YYEKEE (reference sequence). V was clipped by 3 bases and J by 3 bases, with 7 bases between them. The length of the CDR3 is 12 residues. CDR3 bases: TGTGCCAGCAGCTCACAGGACTACGAGCAGTACTTC. Encoded protein: CASSSQDYEQYF.

The CDR3 loop reads CASSPVWANVLTF. CDR3 in DNA: TGTGCCAGCAGCCCCGTCTGGGCCAACGTCCTGACTTTC. The chain employs TRBV6-5 and TRBJ2-6, with D unclear. The V and J ends lost 6 bases and 5 bases respectively, with 8 bases between them. The CDR3 length is 13 residues. Germline CDR1 reads MNHEY; CDR2 reads SVGAGI.

The genes are TRBV3-1 (or the pseudogene TRBV3-2) and TRBJ2-5; possibly TRBD1 for D (6 bases). Trimming removed 4 bases at V and 2 bases at J, with 8 bases between. This CDR3 is 13 amino acids long. The germline V gene encodes CDR1 LGHDT and CDR2 YNNKEL (reference sequence). The CDR3 reads CASSRTVQETQYF. DNA of the CDR3: TGTGCCAGCAGCCGGACAGTGCAAGAGACCCAGTACTTC.

This clone appeared once. This rearrangement joins TRBV19 to TRBJ2-3; TRBD1 matches 9 bases. Trimming took 1 base from V and 3 from J; bases not matched to a gene: 2. This CDR3 comprises 15 residues. Germline V gene lookup returns CDR1 LNHDA and CDR2 SQIVND (reference sequence). The CDR3 bases are TGTGCCAGTAGTATAGTGGGGACAGGGACAGATACGCAGTATTTT. Amino acids: CASSIVGTGTDTQYF.